The rows below give T cell receptor beta chains drawn from one sample of a study of neurological immune-mediated disorders. MiXCR was run by TCRdb on the 5' RACE reads, yielding one entry per CDR3 protein. Of 25,000 to 35,000 distinct CDR3 sequences in the sample, around 16% were seen once. Sequenced material: PBMCs. These receptors originate from a man aged 65 to 85 in good health. CDR3s include the opening cysteine and the closing phenylalanine or tryptophan. The D gene is left open where the match is weak. Size tells how often a clone was seen (once, few, many) or the class of an expanded clone, and some rows leave it out.

abundance: many
d_gene: TRBD1
j_gene: TRBJ2-3
len: 14
v_gene: TRBV24-1
CDR3nt: TGTGCCACGGCGTCGACAGGGATCGTAGATACGCAGTATTTT
CDR3aa: CATASTGIVDTQYF

abundance: many
d_gene: .
j_gene: TRBJ1-2
len: 16
v_gene: TRBV2
CDR3nt: TGTGCCAGCAGTGAAACAACAGGGACGCTTGGCTATGGCTACACCTTC
CDR3aa: CASSETTGTLGYGYTF

abundance: many
d_gene: .
j_gene: TRBJ1-5
len: 12
v_gene: TRBV7-9
CDR3nt: TGTGCCAGCAGCCTGGACGTTCAGCCCCAGCATTTT
CDR3aa: CASSLDVQPQHF

abundance: many
d_gene: .
j_gene: TRBJ1-1
len: 12
v_gene: TRBV7-9
CDR3nt: TGTGCCAGCAGCTTACGACCTTCGGAAGCTTTCTTT
CDR3aa: CASSLRPSEAFF

abundance: many
d_gene: TRBD1
j_gene: TRBJ2-7
len: 15
v_gene: TRBV10-3
CDR3nt: TGTGCCATCAGTGCCCTAAGGACAGGGATCTACGAGCAGTACTTC
CDR3aa: CAISALRTGIYEQYF

abundance: many
d_gene: TRBD2
j_gene: TRBJ2-7
len: 15
v_gene: TRBV3-1
CDR3nt: TGTGCCAGCAGCCCCTCTAGCGGGGTAGCCTACGAGCAGTACTTC
CDR3aa: CASSPSSGVAYEQYF

abundance: many
d_gene: TRBD1
j_gene: TRBJ2-2
len: 15
v_gene: TRBV5-6
CDR3nt: TGTGCCAGCAGCATCGGGACAGGGGTATTCGGGGAGCTGTTTTTT
CDR3aa: CASSIGTGVFGELFF

abundance: many
d_gene: .
j_gene: TRBJ2-1
len: 14
v_gene: TRBV20-1
CDR3nt: TGCAGTGCTCTACGGACCCAAGGGTTCAATGAGCAGTTCTTC
CDR3aa: CSALRTQGFNEQFF

abundance: many
d_gene: TRBD2
j_gene: TRBJ2-1
len: 13
v_gene: TRBV5-1
CDR3nt: TGCGCCAGCAGCCTCGGGACTAGCGGGGAGCAGTTCTTC
CDR3aa: CASSLGTSGEQFF

abundance: many
d_gene: TRBD2
j_gene: TRBJ2-5
len: 15
v_gene: TRBV29-1
CDR3nt: TGCAGCGTTACAAACCGACTAGCTTGGGAAGAGACCCAGTACTTC
CDR3aa: CSVTNRLAWEETQYF

abundance: .
d_gene: .
j_gene: TRBJ1-6
len: 13
v_gene: TRBV7-3
CDR3nt: TGTGCCAGCAGCTTGGAAGGGTTTTCACCCCTCCACTTT
CDR3aa: CASSLEGFSPLHF

abundance: many
d_gene: TRBD1
j_gene: TRBJ1-4
len: 15
v_gene: TRBV6-5
CDR3nt: TGTGCCAGCAGTTACACCGGGACAGGGGGTGAAAAACTGTTTTTT
CDR3aa: CASSYTGTGGEKLFF

abundance: many
d_gene: TRBD1
j_gene: TRBJ2-4
len: 13
v_gene: TRBV28
CDR3nt: TGTGCCAGCAGTTTATTCGACAGGGGAATTAAATACTTC
CDR3aa: CASSLFDRGIKYF

abundance: many
d_gene: .
j_gene: TRBJ2-7
len: 16
v_gene: TRBV5-1
CDR3nt: TGCGCCAGCAGCTTGTCAGGGGGGGGTGGATCCTACGAGCAGTACTTC
CDR3aa: CASSLSGGGGSYEQYF

abundance: many
d_gene: .
j_gene: TRBJ1-3
len: 15
v_gene: TRBV2
CDR3nt: TGTGCCAGCAGTAACATGTGGACGGCGGGAAACACCATATATTTT
CDR3aa: CASSNMWTAGNTIYF

abundance: few
d_gene: .
j_gene: TRBJ2-1
len: 13
v_gene: TRBV19
CDR3nt: TGTGCCAGTACGGAGGGACGGTTGAATGAGCAGTTCTTC
CDR3aa: CASTEGRLNEQFF

abundance: few
d_gene: .
j_gene: TRBJ1-2
len: 16
v_gene: TRBV18
CDR3nt: TGTGCCAGCTCACCGGCGATTGGTCCAGGGACCTATGGCTACACCTTC
CDR3aa: CASSPAIGPGTYGYTF

abundance: many
d_gene: .
j_gene: TRBJ1-1
len: 13
v_gene: TRBV5-6
CDR3nt: TGTGCCAGCAGCCCGCATGCAAACACTGAAGCTTTCTTT
CDR3aa: CASSPHANTEAFF

abundance: .
d_gene: TRBD1
j_gene: TRBJ2-7
len: 14
v_gene: TRBV7-6
CDR3nt: TGTGCCAGAAGCCGAGACAGGGGCGAGGGCGAGCAGTACTTC
CDR3aa: CARSRDRGEGEQYF

abundance: .
d_gene: TRBD2
j_gene: TRBJ2-3
len: 13
v_gene: TRBV19
CDR3nt: TGTGCCAGCCGGGACTATCGCACAGATACGCAGTATTTT
CDR3aa: CASRDYRTDTQYF

abundance: many
d_gene: TRBD1
j_gene: TRBJ1-2
len: 13
v_gene: TRBV12-3/TRBV12-4
CDR3nt: TGTGCCAGCAGTCAGCAGGGGGCGAGGGGCTACACCTTC
CDR3aa: CASSQQGARGYTF

abundance: many
d_gene: TRBD1
j_gene: TRBJ1-1
len: 14
v_gene: TRBV5-1
CDR3nt: TGCGCCAGCAGCGGACGGACAGGGCCCACTGAAGCTTTCTTT
CDR3aa: CASSGRTGPTEAFF

abundance: many
d_gene: TRBD1
j_gene: TRBJ2-7
len: 14
v_gene: TRBV5-1
CDR3nt: TGCGCCAGCAGCTCCGGGACAGGGGGCGCCGAGCAGTACTTC
CDR3aa: CASSSGTGGAEQYF

abundance: many
d_gene: TRBD2
j_gene: TRBJ2-1
len: 15
v_gene: TRBV5-1
CDR3nt: TGCGCCAGCAGCTCCCGAGCGGGGCCTTTTAATGAGCAGTTCTTC
CDR3aa: CASSSRAGPFNEQFF

abundance: .
d_gene: TRBD2
j_gene: TRBJ2-5
len: 15
v_gene: TRBV29-1
CDR3nt: TGCAGCGTTGGGGGGAGGGGAGGGCCGAGTGAGACCCAGTACTTC
CDR3aa: CSVGGRGGPSETQYF

abundance: many
d_gene: .
j_gene: TRBJ2-3
len: 15
v_gene: TRBV20-1
CDR3nt: TGCAGTCACTCAGAAGGGGGGGCCATGGCAGATACGCAGTATTTT
CDR3aa: CSHSEGGAMADTQYF

abundance: many
d_gene: .
j_gene: TRBJ2-7
len: 14
v_gene: TRBV7-8
CDR3nt: TGTGCCAGCAGCTGGGTTGGGCAGTACTACGAGCAGTACTTC
CDR3aa: CASSWVGQYYEQYF

abundance: many
d_gene: .
j_gene: TRBJ2-7
len: 13
v_gene: TRBV27
CDR3nt: TGTGCCAGTTCTCGGAACAGGGCCTACGAGCAGTACTTC
CDR3aa: CASSRNRAYEQYF

abundance: medium-sized
d_gene: .
j_gene: TRBJ1-5
len: 11
v_gene: TRBV28
CDR3nt: TGTGCCAGCAGTTTAGGACAGACTCAGCATTTT
CDR3aa: CASSLGQTQHF

abundance: many
d_gene: .
j_gene: TRBJ2-5
len: 14
v_gene: TRBV11-2
CDR3nt: TGTGCCAGCAGCTTAGGGCCCTCCGGGGAGACCCAGTACTTC
CDR3aa: CASSLGPSGETQYF

abundance: many
d_gene: .
j_gene: TRBJ2-1
len: 14
v_gene: TRBV20-1
CDR3nt: TGCAGTGCTAGAACCCAGGGAGGTTGGAATGAGCAGTTCTTC
CDR3aa: CSARTQGGWNEQFF

abundance: .
d_gene: .
j_gene: TRBJ2-1
len: 14
v_gene: TRBV25-1
CDR3nt: TGTGCCAGCAGTGATCATGGGCGGGTCGTTGAGCAGTTCTTC
CDR3aa: CASSDHGRVVEQFF

abundance: many
d_gene: .
j_gene: TRBJ2-7
len: 14
v_gene: TRBV12-3/TRBV12-4
CDR3nt: TGTGCCAGCAGTCCTCACGGGAGCGCCTACGAGCAGTACTTC
CDR3aa: CASSPHGSAYEQYF

abundance: many
d_gene: TRBD2
j_gene: TRBJ2-3
len: 17
v_gene: TRBV27
CDR3nt: TGTGCCAGCAGTACCTGGACTAGCGGGGGGTACACAGATACGCAGTATTTT
CDR3aa: CASSTWTSGGYTDTQYF

abundance: .
d_gene: .
j_gene: TRBJ1-1
len: 13
v_gene: TRBV7-8
CDR3nt: TGTGCCAGCAGCCCGGAGTGGGTTACTGAAGCTTTCTTT
CDR3aa: CASSPEWVTEAFF

abundance: many
d_gene: TRBD2
j_gene: TRBJ2-2
len: 15
v_gene: TRBV6-5
CDR3nt: TGTGCCACCCAGTGGACTAGCTTTGCCACCGGGGAGCTGTTTTTT
CDR3aa: CATQWTSFATGELFF

abundance: many
d_gene: TRBD1
j_gene: TRBJ2-2
len: 17
v_gene: TRBV7-2
CDR3nt: TGTGCCAGCAGCACCCGGACAGGGGGTCCGAACACCGGGGAGCTGTTTTTT
CDR3aa: CASSTRTGGPNTGELFF

abundance: many
d_gene: TRBD1
j_gene: TRBJ2-3
len: 15
v_gene: TRBV5-1
CDR3nt: TGCGCCAGCAGCTTGGACAGGGGTGACACAGATACGCAGTATTTT
CDR3aa: CASSLDRGDTDTQYF

abundance: few
d_gene: TRBD2
j_gene: TRBJ2-2
len: 15
v_gene: TRBV2
CDR3nt: TGTGCCAGCAGTGGAAGAAGCGGGGGCACCGGGGAGCTGTTTTTT
CDR3aa: CASSGRSGGTGELFF

abundance: many
d_gene: TRBD2
j_gene: TRBJ2-1
len: 16
v_gene: TRBV7-3
CDR3nt: TGTGCCAGCAGCTTAACGAGCGGGGGGGGCCAAAATGAGCAGTTCTTC
CDR3aa: CASSLTSGGGQNEQFF

abundance: .
d_gene: .
j_gene: TRBJ2-3
len: 14
v_gene: TRBV5-1
CDR3nt: TGCGCCAGAAGCTTGGGGGGAGACACAGATACGCAGTATTTT
CDR3aa: CARSLGGDTDTQYF

abundance: many
d_gene: TRBD1
j_gene: TRBJ2-2
len: 14
v_gene: TRBV7-2
CDR3nt: TGTGCCAGCAGCTTCACAGGGGGCATCGGGGAGCTGTTTTTT
CDR3aa: CASSFTGGIGELFF

abundance: many
d_gene: .
j_gene: TRBJ1-4
len: 15
v_gene: TRBV4-3
CDR3nt: TGCGCCAGCAGCCCCGGGTGGGCAACTAATGAAAAACTGTTTTTT
CDR3aa: CASSPGWATNEKLFF

abundance: many
d_gene: .
j_gene: TRBJ1-5
len: 15
v_gene: TRBV10-3
CDR3nt: TGTGCCATCAGTGAGGGGAGACAGCCCAATCAGCCCCAGCATTTT
CDR3aa: CAISEGRQPNQPQHF

abundance: .
d_gene: TRBD1
j_gene: TRBJ2-7
len: 12
v_gene: TRBV2
CDR3nt: TGTGACAACAAGGACAGGGTCTACGAGCAGTACTTC
CDR3aa: CDNKDRVYEQYF

abundance: .
d_gene: TRBD2
j_gene: TRBJ2-1
len: 14
v_gene: TRBV15
CDR3nt: TGTGCCACCAGCCGGGACTACCAAAACAATGAGCAGTTCTTC
CDR3aa: CATSRDYQNNEQFF

abundance: .
d_gene: TRBD2
j_gene: TRBJ2-1
len: 19
v_gene: TRBV6-5
CDR3nt: TGTGCCAGCAGTTACTCGGGACTAGCGGGAGGGCCGTCCTACAATGAGCAGTTCTTC
CDR3aa: CASSYSGLAGGPSYNEQFF

abundance: many
d_gene: .
j_gene: TRBJ2-2
len: 14
v_gene: TRBV7-2
CDR3nt: TGTGCCAGCAGCTACCCCAGGGGAACCGGGGAGCTGTTTTTT
CDR3aa: CASSYPRGTGELFF

abundance: many
d_gene: .
j_gene: TRBJ2-2
len: 15
v_gene: TRBV5-6
CDR3nt: TGTGCCAGCAGCCCTACTCGACAGAACACCGGGGAGCTGTTTTTT
CDR3aa: CASSPTRQNTGELFF

abundance: .
d_gene: .
j_gene: TRBJ1-1
len: 13
v_gene: TRBV19
CDR3nt: TGTGCCAGTAGACCACTGATGAACACTGAAGCTTTCTTT
CDR3aa: CASRPLMNTEAFF

abundance: many
d_gene: TRBD1
j_gene: TRBJ1-3
len: 14
v_gene: TRBV28
CDR3nt: TGTGCCAGCAGTATACAGGGGTTTGGAAACACCATATATTTT
CDR3aa: CASSIQGFGNTIYF

abundance: many
d_gene: .
j_gene: TRBJ1-5
len: 12
v_gene: TRBV6-2/TRBV6-3
CDR3nt: TGTGCCAGCAACGAGCGCAATCAGCCCCAGCATTTT
CDR3aa: CASNERNQPQHF

abundance: few
d_gene: .
j_gene: TRBJ2-1
len: 14
v_gene: TRBV2
CDR3nt: TGTGCCAGCAAAAAGGGCACCTTTTTCTATGAGCAGTTCTTC
CDR3aa: CASKKGTFFYEQFF

abundance: .
d_gene: .
j_gene: TRBJ2-7
len: 12
v_gene: TRBV20-1
CDR3nt: TGCAGTGCTAGAGTAGGGGTATACGAGCAGTACTTC
CDR3aa: CSARVGVYEQYF

abundance: many
d_gene: .
j_gene: TRBJ2-1
len: 13
v_gene: TRBV9
CDR3nt: TGTGCCAGCAGCCCGAGACTAGTCAATGAGCAGTTCTTC
CDR3aa: CASSPRLVNEQFF

abundance: many
d_gene: TRBD1
j_gene: TRBJ2-7
len: 14
v_gene: TRBV20-1
CDR3nt: TGCAGTGCTAGAGCAGACAGGGGCTCCAACGAGCAGTACTTC
CDR3aa: CSARADRGSNEQYF

abundance: many
d_gene: .
j_gene: TRBJ2-7
len: 15
v_gene: TRBV5-1
CDR3nt: TGCGCCAGCAGCTTGGGCAGGGAGGCATCCTACGAGCAGTACTTC
CDR3aa: CASSLGREASYEQYF

abundance: many
d_gene: TRBD1
j_gene: TRBJ2-7
len: 17
v_gene: TRBV4-3
CDR3nt: TGCGCCAGCAGCCAAGACCTAACAGGGGTGATGATGTACGAGCAGTACTTC
CDR3aa: CASSQDLTGVMMYEQYF

abundance: many
d_gene: .
j_gene: TRBJ1-2
len: 16
v_gene: TRBV5-6
CDR3nt: TGTGCCAGCAGCTTCGCATCTGCATTGAAGAACTATGGCTACACCTTC
CDR3aa: CASSFASALKNYGYTF